This T cell receptor beta chain was found in a study of blood T cells in healthy people across ages. The germline gives CDR1 SGHRS, CDR2 YFSETQ. Trimming removed 4 bases from V and 0 bases from J, with 9 bases in between. The CDR3 extends over 14 amino acids. The use of a sample-barcoded 5' primer and a J-beta primer mix characterized a second PCR of about 6 to 11 cycles. Using its own MiXCR run on the 5' RACE reads, TCRdb lists one record per CDR3 protein. The sample includes 1.5 million to 2 million distinct CDR3 sequences, roughly 27% of them seen just once. The material sequenced was blood. The chain employs TRBV5-1 and TRBJ2-3, with a weak D call TRBD1 (6 bases). The receptor's source is a woman aged 25-40 years in good health. CDR3 region: CASSRDKSTDTQYF. The CDR3 DNA is TGCGCCAGCAGCAGGGACAAAAGCACAGATACGCAGTATTTT.